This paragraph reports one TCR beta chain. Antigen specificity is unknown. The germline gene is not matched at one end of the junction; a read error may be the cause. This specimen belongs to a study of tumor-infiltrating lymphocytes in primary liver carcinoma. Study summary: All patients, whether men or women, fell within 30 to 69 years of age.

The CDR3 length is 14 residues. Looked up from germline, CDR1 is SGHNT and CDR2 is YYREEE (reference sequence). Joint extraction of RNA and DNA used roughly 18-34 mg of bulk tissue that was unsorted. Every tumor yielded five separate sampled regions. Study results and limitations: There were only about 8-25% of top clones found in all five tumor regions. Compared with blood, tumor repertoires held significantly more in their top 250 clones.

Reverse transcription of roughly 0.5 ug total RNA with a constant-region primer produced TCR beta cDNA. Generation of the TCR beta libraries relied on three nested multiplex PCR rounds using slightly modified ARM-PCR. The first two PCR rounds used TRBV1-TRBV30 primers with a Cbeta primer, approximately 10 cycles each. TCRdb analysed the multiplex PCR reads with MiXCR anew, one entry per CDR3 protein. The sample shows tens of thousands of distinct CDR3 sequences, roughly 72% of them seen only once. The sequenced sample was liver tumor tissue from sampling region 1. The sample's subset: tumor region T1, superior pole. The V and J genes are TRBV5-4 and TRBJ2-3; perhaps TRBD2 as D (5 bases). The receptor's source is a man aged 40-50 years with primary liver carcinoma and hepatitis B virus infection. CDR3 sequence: CASTRDTSKDTQYF. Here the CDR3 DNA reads TGTGCCAGCACTCGGGATACCAGCAAAGATACGCAGTATTTT. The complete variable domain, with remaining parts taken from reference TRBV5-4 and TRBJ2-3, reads ETGVTQSPTHLIKTRGQQVTLRCSSQSGHNTVSWYQQALGQGPQFIFQYYREEENGRGNFPPRFSGLQFPNYSSELNVNALELDDSALYLCASTRDTSKDTQYFGPGTRLTVL.